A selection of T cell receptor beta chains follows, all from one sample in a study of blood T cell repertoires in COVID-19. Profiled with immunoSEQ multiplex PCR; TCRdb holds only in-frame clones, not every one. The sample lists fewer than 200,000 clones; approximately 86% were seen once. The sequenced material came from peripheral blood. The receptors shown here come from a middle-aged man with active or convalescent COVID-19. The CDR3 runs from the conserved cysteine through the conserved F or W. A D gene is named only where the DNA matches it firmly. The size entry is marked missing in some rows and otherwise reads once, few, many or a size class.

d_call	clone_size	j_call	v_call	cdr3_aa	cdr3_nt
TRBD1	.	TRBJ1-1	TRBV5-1	CASSRTGLGTEAFF	TGCGCCAGCAGCAGGACAGGGTTGGGCACTGAAGCTTTCTTT
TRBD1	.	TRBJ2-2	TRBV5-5	CASSFQDRDTGELFF	TGTGCCAGCAGCTTTCAGGACAGGGACACCGGGGAGCTGTTTTTT
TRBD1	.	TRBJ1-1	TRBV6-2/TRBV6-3	CASSESTGMNTEAFF	TGTGCCAGCAGCGAGTCGACAGGGATGAACACTGAAGCTTTCTTT
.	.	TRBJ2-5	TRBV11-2	CASSSPRTRPQETQYF	TGTGCCAGCAGCTCGCCACGGACAAGACCACAAGAGACCCAGTACTTC
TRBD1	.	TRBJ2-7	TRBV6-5	CASRWTGTHEQYF	TGTGCCAGCAGATGGACAGGGACCCACGAGCAGTACTTC
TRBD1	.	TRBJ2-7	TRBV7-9	CASGEQGALSYEQYF	TGTGCCAGCGGGGAACAGGGGGCTCTGTCCTACGAGCAGTACTTC
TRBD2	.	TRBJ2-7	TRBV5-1	CASSLDRGGAYEQYF	TGCGCCAGCAGCTTGGATCGCGGGGGGGCCTACGAGCAGTACTTC
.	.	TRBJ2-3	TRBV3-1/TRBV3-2	CASSHGTDTQYF	TGTGCCAGCAGCCACGGCACAGATACGCAGTATTTT
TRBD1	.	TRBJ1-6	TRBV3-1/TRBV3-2	CASSRQGFGTIAPLHF	TGTGCCAGCAGCCGACAGGGGTTTGGTACTATTGCACCCCTCCACTTT
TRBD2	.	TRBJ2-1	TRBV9	CASSVAPGLDLNEQFF	TGTGCCAGCAGCGTAGCTCCCGGACTAGACCTCAATGAGCAGTTCTTC
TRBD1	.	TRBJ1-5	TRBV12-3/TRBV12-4	CASSDRGGQPQHF	TGTGCCAGCAGCGACAGGGGAGGTCAGCCCCAGCATTTT
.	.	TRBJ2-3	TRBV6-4	CASSDLSGNTDTQYF	TGTGCCAGCAGTGACCTTTCGGGGAACACAGATACGCAGTATTTT
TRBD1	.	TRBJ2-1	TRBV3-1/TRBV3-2	CASSRGGPGGNEQFF	TGTGCCAGCAGCCGAGGGGGCCCAGGGGGCAATGAGCAGTTCTTC
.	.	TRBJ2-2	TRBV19	CASSQRATTGELFF	TGTGCCAGTAGTCAGCGGGCAACAACCGGGGAGCTGTTTTTT
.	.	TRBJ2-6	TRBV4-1	CASSQEPGSGANVLTF	TGCGCCAGCAGCCAAGAACCGGGGTCTGGGGCCAACGTCCTGACTTTC
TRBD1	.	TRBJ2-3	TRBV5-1	CASSWLTGQGRADTQYF	TGCGCCAGCAGCTGGCTTACGGGACAGGGAAGAGCAGATACGCAGTATTTT
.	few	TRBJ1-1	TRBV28	CASNRRRETEAFF	TGTGCCAGCAATAGACGTAGGGAGACTGAAGCTTTCTTT
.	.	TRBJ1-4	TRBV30	CAWTRGGNEKLFF	TGTGCCTGGACGCGGGGCGGTAATGAAAAACTGTTTTTT
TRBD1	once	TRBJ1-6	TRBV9	CASSAQTGTGPNSPLHF	TGTGCCAGCAGCGCCCAAACCGGGACAGGGCCTAATTCACCCCTCCACTTT
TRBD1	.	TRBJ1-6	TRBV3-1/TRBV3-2	CASSLLLDRALSPLHF	TGTGCCAGCAGCCTCCTACTTGACAGGGCACTTTCACCCCTCCACTTT
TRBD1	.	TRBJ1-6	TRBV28	CASSGGQGDSPLHF	TGTGCCAGCAGTGGAGGACAGGGTGATTCACCCCTCCACTTT
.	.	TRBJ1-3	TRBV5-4	CASSLGGQGSGNTIYF	TGTGCCAGCAGCTTGGGGGGCCAGGGCTCTGGAAACACCATATATTTT
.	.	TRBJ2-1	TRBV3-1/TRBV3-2	CASSLRGGTVDQFF	TGTGCCAGCAGCCTTAGAGGCGGGACAGTTGATCAGTTCTTC
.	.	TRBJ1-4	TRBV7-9	CASSRAGNEKLFF	TGTGCCAGCAGCCGCGCAGGGAATGAAAAACTGTTTTTT
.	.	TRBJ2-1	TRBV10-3	CAISDPRGRNEQFF	TGTGCCATCAGTGACCCGCGGGGCCGGAATGAGCAGTTCTTC
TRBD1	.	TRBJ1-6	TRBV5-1	CASSLGQGRLNSPLHF	TGCGCCAGCAGCTTGGGACAGGGCAGACTTAATTCACCCCTCCACTTT
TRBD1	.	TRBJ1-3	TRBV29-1	CSGQGSGNTIYF	TGCAGCGGACAGGGTTCTGGAAACACCATATATTTT
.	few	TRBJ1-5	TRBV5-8	CASSLPRGNQPQHF	TGTGCCAGCAGCTTGCCACGAGGAAATCAGCCCCAGCATTTT
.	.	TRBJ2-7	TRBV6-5	CASTQTGGPYEQYF	TGTGCCAGCACGCAGACAGGAGGCCCCTACGAGCAGTACTTC
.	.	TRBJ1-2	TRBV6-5	CASSPSGAGGYTF	TGTGCCAGCAGTCCATCAGGGGCCGGTGGCTACACCTTC
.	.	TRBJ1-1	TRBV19	CASSMAGPEAFF	TGTGCCAGTAGTATGGCGGGACCTGAAGCTTTCTTT
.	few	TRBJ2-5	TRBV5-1	CASSFFAQGKTQYF	TGCGCCAGCAGCTTTTTTGCCCAGGGGAAGACCCAGTACTTC
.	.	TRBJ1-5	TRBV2	CASSVGNRASNQPQHF	TGTGCCAGCAGTGTGGGGAACAGGGCTAGCAATCAGCCCCAGCATTTT
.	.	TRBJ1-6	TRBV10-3	CAISGARLNSPLHF	TGTGCCATCAGTGGCGCCAGGCTTAATTCACCCCTCCACTTT
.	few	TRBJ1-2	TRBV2	CASSPTQNYGYTF	TGTGCCAGCAGTCCGACTCAGAACTATGGCTACACCTTC
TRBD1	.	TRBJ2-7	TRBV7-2	CASSLGQSSYEQYF	TGTGCCAGCAGCTTGGGACAGAGCTCCTACGAGCAGTACTTC
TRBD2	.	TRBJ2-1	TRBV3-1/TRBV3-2	CASSRSGGVPNEQFF	TGTGCCAGCAGCCGTAGCGGGGGGGTACCCAATGAGCAGTTCTTC
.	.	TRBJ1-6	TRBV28	CASRAGTVNSPLHF	TGTGCCAGCAGGGCCGGGACTGTCAATTCACCCCTCCACTTT
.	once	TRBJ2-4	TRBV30	CASSQGQNIQYF	TGTGCCTCCTCACAGGGCCAAAACATTCAGTACTTC
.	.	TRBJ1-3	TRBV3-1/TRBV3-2	CASSPRAEGNTIYF	TGTGCCAGCAGCCCGAGGGCGGAGGGAAACACCATATATTTT
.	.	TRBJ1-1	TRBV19	CASSIDLGATRGAFF	TGTGCCAGTAGTATAGATCTTGGGGCCACCCGTGGAGCTTTCTTT
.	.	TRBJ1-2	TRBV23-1	CASSRDFYGYTF	TGCGCCAGCAGCCGGGATTTCTATGGCTACACCTTC
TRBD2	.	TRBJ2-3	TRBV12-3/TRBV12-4	CASSPSSGGEQYF	TGTGCCAGCAGTCCCTCTAGCGGGGGGGAGCAGTATTTT
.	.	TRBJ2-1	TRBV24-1	CATSRDIYNEQFF	TGTGCCACCAGCCGGGACATTTACAATGAGCAGTTCTTC
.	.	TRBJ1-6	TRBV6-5	CASRGEGKSPLHF	TGTGCCAGCAGAGGGGAGGGAAAGTCACCCCTCCACTTT
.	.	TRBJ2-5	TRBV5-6	CASSRTGITQETQYF	TGTGCCAGCAGTCGTACAGGGATAACGCAAGAGACCCAGTACTTC